These 26 T cell receptor beta chains were sequenced from one sample in a study of cytotoxic CD8 clonotypes in ibrutinib-treated CLL. The table came from immunoSEQ multiplex PCR; TCRdb's copy has only in-frame clones and leaves some out. Among 19,000 or so clones listed, roughly 80% were seen once. Sequencing was performed on PBMCs, taken before ibrutinib treatment. The receptors stem from a human donor with chronic lymphocytic leukemia.

This sequence joins TRBV6-1 and TRBJ2-7, with D maybe TRBD2 (5 bases). Germline V gene sequence: CDR1 MNHNS, CDR2 SASEGT. Trimming took off 11 bases at V and 0 bases at J, with 14 bases between the two ends. The CDR3 loop spans 13 amino acids. The DNA of the CDR3 is TGTGCCGCAGCCATGGGAGACTCCTACGAGCAGTACTTC. Its translation: CAAAMGDSYEQYF.

This rearrangement joins TRBV28 to TRBJ1-4; 10 bases fit TRBD1. This CDR3 spans 18 amino acids. Germline V CDR1 and CDR2: MDHEN, SYDVKM. Trimming at V came to 6 bases and at J to 0 bases, leaving 10 bases not matched to a gene. CDR3 in amino acids: CASSPGQGKGPTNEKLFF. The DNA of the CDR3 is TGTGCCAGCAGCCCGGGACAGGGGAAAGGGCCAACTAATGAAAAACTGTTTTTT.

The chain links TRBV5-1 to TRBJ2-1; a possible D gene is TRBD2 (6 bases). Per the germline V gene, CDR1 is SGHRS and CDR2 is YFSETQ. V lost 1 base and J lost 9, with 11 bases in between. This CDR3 has 13 residues. The CDR3: CASSLKLAAEQFF. The CDR3 DNA reads TGCGCCAGCAGCTTGAAACTAGCAGCTGAGCAGTTCTTC.

This chain joins TRBV11-2 and TRBJ2-7; D gene unclear. V dropped 5 bases and J dropped 0 bases, with 2 bases sitting between them. Germline V gene sequence: CDR1 SGHAT, CDR2 FQNNGV. The CDR3 has 11 amino acids. CDR3 amino acids: CASSVSYEQYF. The DNA of the CDR3 is TGTGCCAGCAGCGTCTCCTACGAGCAGTACTTC.

The chain has TRBV6-5 and TRBJ2-2; D unresolved. V was pared by 8 bases and J by 5 bases, with 3 bases between. The CDR3 consists of 10 residues. Germline CDR1 MNHEY, CDR2 SVGAGI. This CDR3 is CASGTGELFF. DNA for the CDR3: TGTGCCAGCGGAACCGGGGAGCTGTTTTTT.

The rearrangement uses TRBV15 and TRBJ1-5; 7 bases are shared with TRBD1. CDR1 LNHNV and CDR2 YYDKDF come from the germline V gene (reference sequence). The CDR3 is 18 amino acids. Losses at the gene ends were 0 bases for V and 4 bases for J; bases not matched to a gene: 12. The CDR3 DNA reads TGTGCCACCAGCAGAGATCGTGGGGGACAGATTATTAATCAGCCCCAGCATTTT. Translated: CATSRDRGGQIINQPQHF. The whole variable domain, filled in from reference TRBV15 and TRBJ1-5, reads DAMVIQNPRYQVTQFGKPVTLSCSQTLNHNVMYWYQQKSSQAPKLLFHYYDKDFNNEADTPDNFQSRRPNTSFCFLDIRSPGLGDTAMYLCATSRDRGGQIINQPQHFGDGTRLSIL.

The V gene is TRBV14, the J gene TRBJ2-7; 7 nucleotides line up with TRBD1. V gave up 3 bases and J gave up 3 bases; unmatched junction bases: 11. The CDR3 is made up of 16 amino acids. Germline CDR1 is SGHDN and CDR2 is FVKESK. CDR3 loop: CASSQGAGTVFYEQYF. CDR3 DNA sequence: TGTGCCAGCAGCCAGGGTGCCGGGACAGTCTTCTACGAGCAGTACTTC.

This chain joins TRBV11-3 and TRBJ2-1; 9 nucleotides line up with TRBD2. This CDR3 has 17 amino acids. With 6 bases clipped from V and 5 bases from J, the junction kept 14 bases outside the gene matches. Looked up from germline, CDR1 is SGHNT and CDR2 is YENEEA. This CDR3 is CASSYSGGQTWDNEQFF. The CDR3 bases are TGTGCCAGCAGTTATAGCGGGGGCCAGACATGGGACAATGAGCAGTTCTTC.

J is TRBJ1-1 and V is TRBV4-1, with 7 bases lining up with TRBD1. Germline V gives CDR1 MGHRA, CDR2 YSYEKL. V shed 4 bases, J shed 0 bases, and the junction held 8 bases outside the gene matches. The CDR3 has 16 residues. CDR3 sequence reads: CASSLPPGQLNTEAFF. CDR3 bases: TGCGCCAGCAGCCTACCTCCGGGACAGTTGAACACTGAAGCTTTCTTT.

The chain is built from TRBV19 and TRBJ2-5; the D gene is possibly TRBD1 (7 bases). V dropped 7 bases and J dropped 7 bases, with 19 bases sitting between them. There are 14 residues in the CDR3. Germline assignment: CDR1 LNHDA and CDR2 SQIVND (reference sequence). CDR3: CASMEGAQLGTQYF. CDR3 in DNA: TGTGCCAGTATGGAGGGGGCGCAGTTGGGGACCCAGTACTTC. Using reference TRBV19 and TRBJ2-5 for the parts outside the CDR3, the full variable domain is DGGITQSPKYLFRKEGQNVTLSCEQNLNHDAMYWYRQDPGQGLRLIYYSQIVNDFQKGDIAEGYSVSREKKESFPLTVTSAQKNPTAFYLCASMEGAQLGTQYFGPGTRLLVL.

The rearrangement links TRBV9 to TRBJ1-4, with unresolved D. Per germline, CDR1 SGDLS and CDR2 YYNGEE. The V gene lost 3 bases and the J gene lost 0 bases, with 15 bases spanning the gap. This CDR3 contains 17 residues. The CDR3 region is CASSDDRDLSTNEKLFF. Here the CDR3 DNA reads TGTGCCAGCAGCGACGACCGGGATCTCTCAACTAATGAAAAACTGTTTTTT.

This chain links TRBV19 with TRBJ1-6; tentatively, D is TRBD1 (6 bases). Trimming took 7 bases from V and 5 from J, leaving 9 bases between them. Germline CDR1 and CDR2: LNHDA and SQIVND (reference sequence). There are 13 residues in the CDR3. The CDR3 here is CASKTGNNSPLHF. CDR3 DNA: TGTGCCAGTAAAACAGGGAATAATTCACCCCTCCACTTT.

The V and J genes are TRBV6-5 and TRBJ2-3; TRBD2 aligns across 11 bases. V dropped 4 bases and J dropped 0; count of bases not matched to a gene: 3. This CDR3 has 16 residues. CDR1 MNHEY and CDR2 SVGAGI come from the germline V gene. CDR3 amino acids: CASSFRLAGSTDTQYF. The CDR3 region has the DNA TGTGCCAGCAGTTTCAGACTAGCGGGGAGCACAGATACGCAGTATTTT.

The genes are TRBV27 and TRBJ2-7; no reliable D call. The germline gives CDR1 MNHEY, CDR2 SMNVEV (reference sequence). The CDR3 runs 14 residues. Trimming removed 5 bases from V and 3 bases from J, with 14 bases in between. CDR3 amino acids: CASSVRRGGYEQYF. For the CDR3, the DNA is TGTGCCAGCAGTGTTCGTAGAGGTGGCTACGAGCAGTACTTC.

This clone was detected a few times. This rearrangement joins TRBV19 to TRBJ2-5, with 7 bases fitting TRBD1. Germline values: CDR1 LNHDA, CDR2 SQIVND (reference sequence). The CDR3 contains 15 residues. Trimming at V came to 1 base and at J to 2 bases, leaving 4 bases not matched to a gene. This chain's CDR3 is CASSIVTGPQETQYF. The CDR3 DNA sequence: TGTGCCAGTAGTATAGTGACAGGGCCGCAAGAGACCCAGTACTTC.

V and J are TRBV5-6 and TRBJ1-6; D is ambiguous. The V end lost 0 bases, the J end lost 6 bases, and 13 bases lay between the germline ends. CDR1 SGHDT and CDR2 YYEEEE come from the germline V gene. The CDR3 extends over 16 amino acids. The CDR3 DNA is TGTGCCAGCAGCTTGGACGAGACATCCGGTAATTCACCCCTCCACTTT. Translating it yields CASSLDETSGNSPLHF.

The V call is TRBV5-4, the J call TRBJ1-1, with a possible D match to TRBD1 (6 bases). V dropped 2 bases and J dropped 4 bases, with 15 bases sitting between them. Germline lookup yields CDR1 SGHNT and CDR2 YYREEE (reference sequence). The CDR3 contains 15 residues. Here the CDR3 reads CASSFYGGGRTEAFF. The CDR3 DNA sequence: TGTGCCAGCAGCTTTTACGGGGGCGGTCGCACTGAAGCTTTCTTT.

The V and J genes are TRBV6-5 and TRBJ1-6; D not resolved. CDR1 and CDR2 from the germline V gene are MNHEY and SVGAGI. V lost 6 bases and J lost 0, with 6 bases in between. The CDR3 consists of 14 residues. The CDR3 DNA sequence: TGTGCCAGCAGAGAGAGCTCCTATAATTCACCCCTCCACTTT. Protein product: CASRESSYNSPLHF.

V and J are TRBV7-2 and TRBJ2-3; no clear D. Germline-derived CDR1 and CDR2 are SGHTA and FQGNSA. Deletions cut 1 base from V and 2 bases from J, with 7 bases between. CDR3 length: 14 amino acids. The CDR3 DNA is TGTGCCAGCAGCTTAGGAGACGTCACAGATACGCAGTATTTT. This sequence encodes CASSLGDVTDTQYF.

The chain uses TRBV7-2 and TRBJ2-1; 12 positions match TRBD2. The V gene end was trimmed by 4 bases and the J gene end by 7 bases; junction bases not matched to a gene: 5. Germline lookup yields CDR1 SGHTA and CDR2 FQGNSA. CDR3 length: 15 amino acids. The CDR3 here is CASSSGGLAGNEQFF. The CDR3 region has the DNA TGTGCCAGCAGCTCAGGCGGACTAGCGGGGAATGAGCAGTTCTTC.

The CDR3 loop reads CASSKFRGGITSTDTQYF. CDR3 nucleotide sequence: TGTGCCAGTAGTAAATTTCGCGGGGGGATCACTAGCACAGATACGCAGTATTTT. The gene calls are TRBV19 and TRBJ2-3; 8 nucleotides agree with TRBD2. The J segment lost 0 bases and the V segment lost 4 bases, leaving 12 bases of the junction unmatched. Germline V gene sequence: CDR1 LNHDA, CDR2 SQIVND (reference sequence). CDR3 length equals 18 residues.

The chain uses TRBV11-2 and TRBJ1-2; D unresolved. Per germline, CDR1 SGHAT and CDR2 FQNNGV. The CDR3 runs 16 residues. V was cut by 1 base and J by 6 bases, with 18 bases left in between. CDR3 in amino acids: CASSLALGGSWDGYTF. Written as DNA, the CDR3 is TGTGCCAGCAGCTTAGCGTTGGGTGGCAGCTGGGATGGCTACACCTTC.

The chain has TRBV11-2 and TRBJ2-5; D unclear. The CDR3 has 14 residues. V lost 1 base to trimming and J lost 1 base, with 7 bases between them. Germline CDR1 SGHAT, CDR2 FQNNGV. In DNA form, the CDR3 reads TGTGCCAGCAGCTTAGGTCCGGGCCAAGAGACCCAGTACTTC. It translates to CASSLGPGQETQYF.

The chain uses TRBV20-1 and TRBJ2-3, with D perhaps TRBD2 (6 bases). The CDR3 length is 11 residues. Germline loops: CDR1 DFQATT, CDR2 SNEGSKA (reference sequence). V lost 5 bases and J 4 bases, leaving 7 bases between the germline ends. CDR3 nucleotide sequence: TGCAGTGCTGGGACTTCAGATACGCAGTATTTT. This gives the protein CSAGTSDTQYF.

The chain joins TRBV29-1 to TRBJ2-5; D possibly uses TRBD1 or TRBD2 (5 bases each). Germline loops: CDR1 SQVTM, CDR2 ANQGSEA. V was clipped by 3 bases and J by 5 bases, with 13 bases between them. There are 13 residues in the CDR3. CDR3 sequence reads: CSVEVRGGETQYF. The CDR3 nucleotides are TGCAGCGTTGAGGTTCGGGGCGGGGAGACCCAGTACTTC.

For the CDR3, the DNA is TGTGCCAGCAGCTTCGACAGTGAAGCTTTCTTT. It specifies CASSFDSEAFF. The rearrangement links TRBV5-6 to TRBJ1-1; weak D call: TRBD1 (5 bases). Trimming removed 2 bases from V and 7 bases from J, with 6 bases in between. Per the germline V gene, CDR1 is SGHDT and CDR2 is YYEEEE. The CDR3 has 11 amino acids.